This T cell receptor beta chain was captured in a study of memory CD8 T cells in hepatitis C reinfection. The overall study: Late/post reinfection sampling occurred 12 to 24 weeks after detected reinfection.

Germline loops: CDR1 MRHNA, CDR2 SNTAGT. V was pared by 4 bases and J by 7 bases, with 6 bases of the junction left unmatched. CDR3 size: 15 residues. On this clone itself: Antigen unknown.

TCRdb keeps only in-frame clones here, not all; method: immunoSEQ multiplex PCR. The sample shows just over 45,000 clones, 80% to 90% of them seen only once. Study-level results: Conclusions on public clonotypes and secondary clearance were not definitive with five donors.

The time point is: late/post reinfection, 12 to 24 weeks after detection. TCR sequencing was done directly ex vivo on sorted cells, without expansion in vitro. This sequence joins TRBV6-4 and TRBJ2-1; 11 nucleotides line up with TRBD2. The sequenced material came from naive CD8+ T cells sorted from blood. This TCR was sampled from a man aged 18 to 30 with hepatitis C virus infection. CDR3 protein: CASSVLAGAGNEQFF. As DNA, the CDR3 is TGTGCCAGCAGTGTACTAGCGGGAGCTGGGAATGAGCAGTTCTTC.